Shown below are 25 T cell receptor beta chains from a single sample sequenced in a study of regulatory T cells in long-lasting Graves disease. Construction of the TCR beta libraries employed iRepertoire HTBI primers in conjunction with Arm-PCR of CDR3 regions. TCRdb fed the multiplex PCR reads into MiXCR, producing one record per CDR3 protein. The table lists more than 300,000 distinct CDR3 sequences, 15% to 19% of them singletons. The time point is: newly diagnosed GD, antithyroid drugs for less than 3 months. After RNA was extracted from PBMCs, the TCR library was made from it. The sample consisted of peripheral blood mononuclear cells (PBMCs), taken at new diagnosis, from a patient treated with antithyroid drugs. The source is a female donor with Graves disease.

The sample holds a few counts of this clonotype. The rearrangement links TRBV10-1 to TRBJ1-2; 8 positions match TRBD1. The CDR3 is 13 residues long. The ends lost 8 bases at V and 5 bases at J; junction bases unmatched: 7. Germline V CDR1 and CDR2: WNHNN, SYGVQD (reference sequence). The CDR3 coding sequence is TGCGCCAGCCAAAAGCGGACAGGGTATGGCTACACCTTC. This encodes CASQKRTGYGYTF.

This sequence joins TRBV24-1 and TRBJ2-5; 8 bases match TRBD2. The length of the CDR3 is 14 residues. Germline loops: CDR1 KGHDR, CDR2 SFDVKD. V trimming: 5 bases; J trimming: 5 bases; junction bases outside the gene matches: 6. CDR3 sequence: CATSAGGPRETQYF. The CDR3 nucleotides read TGTGCCACCAGTGCGGGGGGGCCTCGGGAGACCCAGTACTTC.

This clonotype has a count of ten or more. CDR3 residues: CSESPDRGTDTQYF. DNA of the CDR3: TGCAGCGAATCGCCGGACAGGGGCACAGATACGCAGTATTTT. This chain connects TRBV29-1 to TRBJ2-3; 8 nucleotides line up with TRBD1. In germline, CDR1 is SQVTM, CDR2 ANQGSEA. CDR3 length equals 14 residues. V dropped 7 bases and J dropped 1; count of bases not matched to a gene: 7.

This rearrangement joins TRBV19 to TRBJ2-1; unclear D gene. The length of the CDR3 is 15 residues. Germline V gives CDR1 LNHDA, CDR2 SQIVND (reference sequence). V was trimmed by 7 bases and J by 2 bases, leaving 15 bases between them. In DNA form, the CDR3 reads TGTGCCAGTACTTCGTCTAATTTTGCCTACAATGAGCAGTTCTTC. It translates to CASTSSNFAYNEQFF.

This clonotype was counted a single time. The chain carries TRBV10-3 and TRBJ1-1; D unresolved. The germline CDR1 and CDR2 sequences are ENHRY and SYGVKD. V was pared by 2 bases and J by 2 bases, with 9 bases between. The CDR3 covers 14 residues. CDR3 sequence: CAISERVGNTEAFF. The CDR3 region has the DNA TGTGCCATCAGTGAGCGGGTTGGAAACACTGAAGCTTTCTTT.

This clonotype was counted ten times or more. The chain couples TRBV20-1 to TRBJ2-3; D is ambiguous. CDR1 DFQATT and CDR2 SNEGSKA come from the germline V gene (reference sequence). V gave up 0 bases and J gave up 8 bases, with 12 bases separating them. This CDR3 has 13 amino acids. CDR3 loop: CSARDRTPITQYF. In DNA form, the CDR3 reads TGCAGTGCTAGAGATCGAACCCCCATTACGCAGTATTTT.

This clonotype came up many times. The chain recombines TRBV3-1 with TRBJ1-1, with 8 bases fitting TRBD1. The CDR3 totals 14 residues. The germline V gene encodes CDR1 LGHDT and CDR2 YNNKEL (reference sequence). After removal of 3 bases from V and 3 bases from J, the junction contained 3 bases not matched to a gene. Written as DNA, the CDR3 is TGTGCCAGCAGCCAGATGGACAGGGACACTGAAGCTTTCTTT. It codes for CASSQMDRDTEAFF.

This clonotype was observed many times. The V gene is TRBV12-3 or TRBV12-4, the J gene TRBJ2-7, with a possible D match to TRBD1 (5 bases). This CDR3 is built from 13 residues. Deletions cut 5 bases from V and 4 bases from J, with 12 bases between. The CDR3 sequence is CASSRQGDYEQYF. DNA of the CDR3: TGTGCCAGCAGTAGGCAGGGTGATTACGAGCAGTACTTC.

This clonotype was seen only a few times. The chain couples TRBV10-3 to TRBJ1-3; 7 nucleotides line up with TRBD1. The V gene end was trimmed by 10 bases and the J gene end by 3 bases; junction bases not matched to a gene: 6. The CDR3 totals 13 residues. Germline CDR1 is ENHRY and CDR2 is SYGVKD. The CDR3 region is CASLDRDGNTIYF. CDR3 DNA: TGTGCCAGCTTAGACAGGGATGGAAACACCATATATTTT.

There are many counts of this clonotype. The chain uses TRBV7-9 and TRBJ2-5; no definite D call. CDR3 length: 17 residues. V lost 0 bases and J 5 bases, leaving 19 bases between the germline ends. Germline lookup yields CDR1 SEHNR and CDR2 FQNEAQ (reference sequence). The CDR3 region is CASSLALIFTFRETQYF. Written as DNA, the CDR3 is TGTGCCAGCAGCTTAGCCCTCATATTCACTTTCCGGGAGACCCAGTACTTC.

This clonotype was seen ten or more times. This rearrangement joins TRBV7-2 to TRBJ2-3, with D possibly matching TRBD2 (5 bases). The CDR3 runs to 15 residues. V lost 3 bases and J 0 bases, leaving 10 bases between the germline ends. Germline V gene data show CDR1 as SGHTA and CDR2 as FQGNSA. The CDR3 bases are TGTGCCAGCAGCTTGACCTGGACTAGCACAGATACGCAGTATTTT. It is translated as CASSLTWTSTDTQYF.

The chain links TRBV7-9 to TRBJ2-1, with D tentatively TRBD2 (6 bases). Trimming removed 7 bases at V and 0 bases at J, with 13 bases between. In germline, CDR1 is SEHNR, CDR2 FQNEAQ (reference sequence). CDR3 length equals 15 residues. CDR3 in amino acids: CASIPAGSSYNEQFF. CDR3 nucleotide sequence: TGTGCCAGCATCCCCGCGGGGAGCTCCTACAATGAGCAGTTCTTC.

V gene TRBV27 combines with J gene TRBJ2-3, with D possibly being TRBD1 or TRBD2 (5 bases each). This CDR3 comprises 13 residues. CDR1 is MNHEY and CDR2 is SMNVEV in the germline V gene (reference sequence). V lost 10 bases and J 2 bases, leaving 13 bases between the germline ends. CDR3 bases: TGTGCCACCCGGGGCACGTACACAGATACGCAGTATTTT. It translates to CATRGTYTDTQYF.

The CDR3 nucleotides read TGTGCCAGCAGCCCGAGCGGGGGGCGGACGACGTCGTGGCCGCAGTATTTT. This translates into CASSPSGGRTTSWPQYF. The chain couples TRBV7-2 to TRBJ2-3; 9 nucleotides align to TRBD2. V was clipped by 5 bases and J by 10 bases; unmatched bases: 19. The CDR3 length is 17 residues. In germline, CDR1 is SGHTA, CDR2 FQGNSA. The variable domain in full, with the rest retrieved from reference TRBV7-2 and TRBJ2-3, is GAGVSQSPSNKVTEKGKDVELRCDPISGHTALYWYRQSLGQGLEFLIYFQGNSAPDKSGLPSDRFSAERTGGSVSTLTIQRTQQEDSAVYLCASSPSGGRTTSWPQYFGPGTRLTVL.

In its sample, this clonotype was seen many times. The gene calls are TRBV28 and TRBJ2-1; D possibly corresponds to TRBD2 (5 bases). Germline CDR1 reads MDHEN; CDR2 reads SYDVKM. The length of the CDR3 is 14 residues. Trimming removed 2 bases at V and 5 bases at J, with 10 bases between. CDR3 DNA: TGTGCCAGCAGTTTACTCGGGATTCACAATGAGCAGTTCTTC. Translation gives CASSLLGIHNEQFF. Variable domain in full (rest from reference TRBV28 and TRBJ2-1): DVKVTQSSRYLVKRTGEKVFLECVQDMDHENMFWYRQDPGLGLRLIYFSYDVKMKEKGDIPEGYSVSREKKERFSLILESASTNQTSMYLCASSLLGIHNEQFFGPGTRLTVL.

This clonotype was counted between two and nine times. This chain uses TRBV13 with TRBJ2-3, with 7 bases fitting TRBD2. V lost 1 base, J lost 0 bases, and 16 bases stayed unmatched. This CDR3 contains 20 residues. Germline CDR1 reads PRHDT; CDR2 reads FYEKMQ (reference sequence). The CDR3 reads CASSLATRLAAFSSTDTQYF. DNA of the CDR3: TGTGCCAGCAGCTTAGCTACGCGTCTAGCGGCATTTTCTAGCACAGATACGCAGTATTTT.

Regarding this clonotype: A much larger clone lies one base from this, so it may be a read error. This chain connects TRBV2 to TRBJ2-3; D possibly corresponds to TRBD2 (6 bases). Germline CDR1 is SNHLY and CDR2 is FYNNEI. The V end lost 7 bases, the J end lost 2 bases, and 10 bases lay between the germline ends. The CDR3 has 13 residues. CDR3 nucleotide sequence: TGTGCCAGCATAGCGGAGGCCACAGATACGCAGTATTTT. Its protein product is CASIAEATDTQYF.

The J gene is TRBJ2-3, the V gene TRBV18; D possibly uses TRBD1 or TRBD2 (6 bases each). V was clipped by 2 bases and J by 5 bases, with 14 bases between them. CDR1 and CDR2 (germline): KGHSH, LQKENI. This CDR3 region has 15 residues. The CDR3 bases are TGTGCCAGCTCACCATACGAGGGGGGCGTAGATACGCAGTATTTT. Its translation is CASSPYEGGVDTQYF.

This clonotype showed up many times. This chain joins TRBV30 and TRBJ1-1, with unresolved D. The CDR3 contains 11 residues. V was trimmed by 7 bases and J by 6 bases, leaving 12 bases between them. The V gene's germline CDR1 is GTSNPN and CDR2 SVGIG (reference sequence). The CDR3 protein is CASLVVAEAFF. CDR3 in DNA: TGTGCCTCCCTAGTAGTAGCTGAAGCTTTCTTT.

This clonotype came up many times. This chain links TRBV6-1 with TRBJ2-3; maybe TRBD2 (6 bases). V lost 1 base, J lost 1 base, and 9 bases lay in between. Germline CDR1 and CDR2: MNHNS and SASEGT. This CDR3 spans 15 amino acids. DNA for the CDR3: TGTGCCAGCAGTGAAGAAATAGCGGGCACAGATACGCAGTATTTT. Amino acids: CASSEEIAGTDTQYF.

Many counts were recorded for this clonotype. The chain carries TRBV5-6 and TRBJ2-5, with 9 bases that match TRBD1. Trimming took 3 bases from V and 4 from J; bases not matched to a gene: 7. Per germline, CDR1 SGHDT and CDR2 YYEEEE. CDR3 size: 15 residues. CDR3 in amino acids: CASSSRDRVRETQYF. The CDR3 region has the DNA TGTGCCAGCAGCTCCCGGGACAGGGTGAGAGAGACCCAGTACTTC.

To note about this clonotype: A single base separates this from a much larger clone, so it may be a read error. The chain is built from TRBV3-1 and TRBJ1-2; a weak D match, TRBD1 (6 bases). There are 15 residues in the CDR3. Per the germline V gene, CDR1 is LGHDT and CDR2 is YNNKEL (reference sequence). Trimming took 8 bases from V and 4 from J, leaving 20 bases between them. The CDR3 coding sequence is TGTGCCAGCGGCCCTAGTATAGGGGGGGCCTATGGCTACACCTTC. Translated, it gives CASGPSIGGAYGYTF.

About this clonotype itself: A much larger clonotype is one base distant, so this may be a read error. The V gene is TRBV7-9, the J gene TRBJ2-1, with D maybe TRBD2 (5 bases). Germline V gene lookup returns CDR1 SEHNR and CDR2 FQNEAQ (reference sequence). This CDR3 has 15 residues. Deletions cut 2 bases from V and 10 bases from J, with 18 bases between. CDR3 sequence: CASSLTPLAAYEQFF. In nucleotides, the CDR3 is TGTGCCAGCAGCTTAACCCCTCTAGCAGCCTACGAGCAGTTCTTC.

This clonotype occurred many times. This chain links TRBV6-1 with TRBJ2-1; D is unclear. The germline V and J ends were trimmed by 10 bases and 6 bases, with 19 bases remaining between them. Germline V lookup: CDR1 MNHNS, CDR2 SASEGT. The CDR3 consists of 14 residues. The CDR3 spells CAIAVALGFNEQFF. The DNA for the CDR3 is TGTGCCATTGCGGTGGCTCTAGGTTTCAATGAGCAGTTCTTC.

Details on this clonotype: One end of the junction is discordant with germline, which a read error may explain. The chain joins TRBV4-1 to TRBJ1-2, with a possible D match to TRBD1 (6 bases). The CDR3 covers 14 residues. Germline CDR1 MGHRA, CDR2 YSYEKL. CDR3 region: CASSQVGGYYGYTF. The DNA of the CDR3 is TGCGCCAGCAGTCAAGTGGGGGGCTACTATGGCTACACCTTC.